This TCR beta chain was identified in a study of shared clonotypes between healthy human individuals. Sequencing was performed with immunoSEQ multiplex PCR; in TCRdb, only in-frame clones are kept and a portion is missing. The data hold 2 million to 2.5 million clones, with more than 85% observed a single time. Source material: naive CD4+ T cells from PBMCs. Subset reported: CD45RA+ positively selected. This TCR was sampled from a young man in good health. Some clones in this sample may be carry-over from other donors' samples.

DNA for the CDR3: TGTGCCAGCAGGCCCGGACAGGGGGCGGGTTATGGCTACACCTTC. It yields the protein CASRPGQGAGYGYTF. The chain couples TRBV6-1 to TRBJ1-2, with 11 nucleotides matching TRBD1. Germline loops: CDR1 MNHNS, CDR2 SASEGT. There are 15 residues in the CDR3. V gave up 6 bases and J gave up 5 bases; unmatched junction bases: 8.